Below, one T cell receptor beta chain is given with its context. The antigen remains undetermined. This record belongs to a study of CD8 T cells in Susac syndrome. Whole-study findings and limits: Within Susac syndrome CD4+ T cell repertoires, clonal expansion was not evident.

An input of about 0.5 to 1 ug of RNA was subjected to reverse transcription using random hexamers. TCRdb recomputed calls from the immunoSEQ multiplex PCR reads with MiXCR, one row per CDR3 protein. The sample has some 200,000 distinct CDR3 sequences, roughly 90% seen once; the top ten hold about 0.1%. The source of this sequence is a human donor with Susac syndrome. The source material was CD4+ T cells from PBMCs.

This CDR3 reads CASSLAGGRNQPQHF. The CDR3 DNA reads TGTGCCAGCAGCTTGGCCGGGGGCCGCAATCAGCCCCAGCATTTT. The rearrangement joins TRBV5-6 to TRBJ1-5; D may be TRBD1 (6 bases). CDR1 and CDR2 from the germline V gene are SGHDT and YYEEEE. This CDR3 comprises 15 residues. V was cut by 0 bases and J by 2 bases, with 9 bases left in between.